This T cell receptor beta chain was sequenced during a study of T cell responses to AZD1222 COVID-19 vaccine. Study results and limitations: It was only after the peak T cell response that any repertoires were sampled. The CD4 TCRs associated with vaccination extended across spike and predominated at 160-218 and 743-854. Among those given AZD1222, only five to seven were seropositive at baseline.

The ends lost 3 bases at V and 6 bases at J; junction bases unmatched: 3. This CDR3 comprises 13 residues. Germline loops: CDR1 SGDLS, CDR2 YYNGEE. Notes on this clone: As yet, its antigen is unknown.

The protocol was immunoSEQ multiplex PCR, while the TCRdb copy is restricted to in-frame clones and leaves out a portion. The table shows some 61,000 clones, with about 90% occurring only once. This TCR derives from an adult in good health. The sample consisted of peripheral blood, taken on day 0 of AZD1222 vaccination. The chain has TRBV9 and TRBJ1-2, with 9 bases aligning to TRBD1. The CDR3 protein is CASSAQGADGYTF. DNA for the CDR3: TGTGCCAGCAGCGCACAGGGGGCTGATGGCTACACCTTC.